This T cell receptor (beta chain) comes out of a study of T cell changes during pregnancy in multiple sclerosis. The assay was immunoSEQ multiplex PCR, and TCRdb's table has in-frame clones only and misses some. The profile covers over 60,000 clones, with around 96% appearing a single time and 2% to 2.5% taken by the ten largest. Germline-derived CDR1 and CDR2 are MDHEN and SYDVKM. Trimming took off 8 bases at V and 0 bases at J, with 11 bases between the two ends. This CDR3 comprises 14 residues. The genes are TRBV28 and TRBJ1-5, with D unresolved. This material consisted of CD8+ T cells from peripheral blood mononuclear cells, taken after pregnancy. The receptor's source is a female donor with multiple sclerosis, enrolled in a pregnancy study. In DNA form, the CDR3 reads TGTGCCAGCTGGGGAGAGTATAGCAATCAGCCCCAGCATTTT. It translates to CASWGEYSNQPQHF.